The clone carrying this T cell receptor (beta chain) was counted a few times. Isolated RNA was reverse transcribed in full, so expressed TCRB transcripts were sequenced. The study sequenced naive, central memory and regulatory T cell samples to an average of about 3.8 million reads. Method: immunoSEQ multiplex PCR; TCRdb's copy keeps in-frame clones and lacks some. This sample has 350,000 to 450,000 clones, with more than 13% found just once. Sorting of CD4+ naive, central memory, regulatory and stem cell-like memory cells was performed via CD45RO/CCR7/CD25/CD127/CD95/CD27. The CDR3 totals 13 residues. Germline assignment: CDR1 GTSNPN and CDR2 SVGIG (reference sequence). With 7 bases clipped from V and 4 bases from J, the junction kept 7 bases outside the gene matches. The data are from a study of beta chain features in type 1 diabetes. Study at large: Sorted cell examination encompassed 100 million to 110 million cells across all samples.

Source material: naive CD4+ T cells from blood. The chain couples TRBV30 to TRBJ2-1, with 7 bases matching TRBD2. This TCR was recovered from a woman aged 18-30 years in good health. The CDR3 sequence is CASAPGRYNEQFF. Written as DNA, the CDR3 is TGTGCCTCGGCCCCCGGGAGGTACAATGAGCAGTTCTTC.